These T cell receptor beta chains were read from a single sample in a study of regulatory T cells in long-lasting Graves disease. TCRdb re-analysed the multiplex PCR reads in MiXCR, keeping a single row per CDR3 protein. The sample shows 350,000 to 450,000 distinct CDR3 sequences, around 16% of them seen only once. This sample also belongs to another study, concerning T cells in Graves' hyperthyroidism and ophthalmopathy.

The sample here was peripheral blood mononuclear cells (PBMCs), taken at new diagnosis, from a patient treated with antithyroid drugs. Receptors were obtained from a woman between 35 and 50 years old with Graves disease. Each CDR3 is given with its conserved first and last residue. Fields, in order: D gene, J gene, V gene, clone size, CDR3 protein, CDR3 DNA. D genes are given only for firm matches. Rows give clone size only sometimes, using once, few, many, or a class for an expanded clone.

D gene: -
J gene: TRBJ1-4
V gene: TRBV7-9
clone size: -
CDR3 protein: CASSSLNDRWLFF
CDR3 DNA: TGTGCCAGCAGCTCCCTTAATGACAGGTGGCTGTTTTTT

D gene: TRBD2
J gene: TRBJ2-1
V gene: TRBV28
clone size: many
CDR3 protein: CASSPRAGGPRWYNEQFF
CDR3 DNA: TGTGCCAGCAGTCCCCGGGCGGGAGGCCCTCGTTGGTACAATGAGCAGTTCTTC

D gene: -
J gene: TRBJ2-7
V gene: TRBV11-3
clone size: many
CDR3 protein: CASSLPLGAYEQYF
CDR3 DNA: TGTGCCAGCAGCCTCCCCTTGGGTGCCTACGAGCAGTACTTC

D gene: -
J gene: TRBJ1-1
V gene: TRBV11-2
clone size: many
CDR3 protein: CASSLSSGMNTEAFF
CDR3 DNA: TGTGCCAGCAGCTTATCTTCTGGGATGAACACTGAAGCTTTCTTT

D gene: TRBD1
J gene: TRBJ2-3
V gene: TRBV5-5
clone size: few
CDR3 protein: CASSLTGQGGTDTQYF
CDR3 DNA: TGTGCCAGCAGCCTTACGGGACAGGGGGGCACAGATACGCAGTATTTT

D gene: -
J gene: TRBJ1-4
V gene: TRBV28
clone size: many
CDR3 protein: CASSTPHENEKLFF
CDR3 DNA: TGTGCCAGCAGCACTCCTCATGAGAATGAAAAACTGTTTTTT

D gene: -
J gene: TRBJ2-7
V gene: TRBV3-1
clone size: many
CDR3 protein: CASSQGFDGRHEQYF
CDR3 DNA: TGTGCCAGCAGCCAAGGCTTTGACGGCCGCCACGAGCAGTACTTC

D gene: -
J gene: TRBJ1-2
V gene: TRBV29-1
clone size: many
CDR3 protein: CSVERPSNYGYTF
CDR3 DNA: TGCAGCGTTGAGAGGCCCTCTAACTATGGCTACACCTTC

D gene: -
J gene: TRBJ2-5
V gene: TRBV24-1
clone size: many
CDR3 protein: CATSSTRDGGLQETQYF
CDR3 DNA: TGTGCCACCAGTTCCACCCGGGACGGGGGACTCCAAGAGACCCAGTACTTC

D gene: TRBD1
J gene: TRBJ2-1
V gene: TRBV5-1
clone size: many
CDR3 protein: CASEQGAGNEQFF
CDR3 DNA: TGCGCCAGCGAACAGGGGGCGGGTAATGAGCAGTTCTTT

D gene: -
J gene: TRBJ2-1
V gene: TRBV30
clone size: few
CDR3 protein: CAWSRPAGEQFF
CDR3 DNA: TGTGCCTGGAGTCGGCCCGCTGGTGAGCAGTTCTTC

D gene: TRBD2
J gene: TRBJ2-2
V gene: TRBV19
clone size: -
CDR3 protein: CASSIPAGATNTGELFF
CDR3 DNA: TGTGCCAGTAGTATACCAGCGGGAGCTACGAACACCGGGGAGCTGTTTTTT

D gene: TRBD2
J gene: TRBJ2-1
V gene: TRBV28
clone size: many
CDR3 protein: CASSPRAGGEQFF
CDR3 DNA: TGTGCCAGCAGTCCCCGAGCGGGAGGGGAGCAGTTCTTC

D gene: -
J gene: TRBJ1-6
V gene: TRBV6-1
clone size: many
CDR3 protein: CASSPYTGLVSPLHF
CDR3 DNA: TGTGCCAGCAGTCCTTACACAGGGCTCGTCTCACCCCTCCACTTT

D gene: TRBD2
J gene: TRBJ2-1
V gene: TRBV24-1
clone size: many
CDR3 protein: CATSEPSGGYNEQFF
CDR3 DNA: TGTGCCACCAGTGAGCCTAGCGGGGGTTACAATGAGCAGTTCTTC

D gene: -
J gene: TRBJ1-2
V gene: TRBV7-9
clone size: few
CDR3 protein: CASSLDSITYYGYTF
CDR3 DNA: TGTGCCAGCAGCTTAGACAGCATAACATACTATGGCTACACCTTC

D gene: TRBD2
J gene: TRBJ2-3
V gene: TRBV7-2
clone size: many
CDR3 protein: CASRPGASGTTDTQYF
CDR3 DNA: TGCGCCAGCAGACCCGGAGCTAGCGGGACCACAGATACGCAGTATTTT

D gene: -
J gene: TRBJ1-1
V gene: TRBV20-1
clone size: many
CDR3 protein: CSAIKQGLVTEAFF
CDR3 DNA: TGCAGTGCTATAAAGCAGGGGTTAGTCACTGAAGCTTTCTTT

D gene: TRBD2
J gene: TRBJ2-5
V gene: TRBV12-3/TRBV12-4
clone size: few
CDR3 protein: CASSLLTSGSKTQYF
CDR3 DNA: TGTGCCAGCAGTTTATTAACTAGCGGGAGTAAGACCCAGTACTTC

D gene: TRBD2
J gene: TRBJ2-1
V gene: TRBV28
clone size: many
CDR3 protein: CASSFRREVDEQFF
CDR3 DNA: TGTGCCAGCAGTTTTAGGCGGGAGGTCGATGAGCAGTTCTTC

D gene: -
J gene: TRBJ2-1
V gene: TRBV10-3
clone size: many
CDR3 protein: CAARGETGNNEQFF
CDR3 DNA: TGTGCCGCCAGGGGGGAAACAGGGAACAATGAGCAGTTCTTC

D gene: -
J gene: TRBJ2-4
V gene: TRBV28
clone size: -
CDR3 protein: CASRLGDGYKNIQYF
CDR3 DNA: TGTGCCAGCAGACTTGGAGACGGATACAAAAACATTCAGTACTTC

D gene: TRBD2
J gene: TRBJ2-5
V gene: TRBV19
clone size: many
CDR3 protein: CASSATSGRTQETQYF
CDR3 DNA: TGTGCCAGTAGTGCAACTAGCGGGAGAACCCAAGAGACCCAGTACTTC

D gene: -
J gene: TRBJ2-7
V gene: TRBV29-1
clone size: many
CDR3 protein: CSVVGTSTYEQYF
CDR3 DNA: TGCAGCGTTGTAGGTACTTCAACCTACGAGCAGTACTTC

D gene: -
J gene: TRBJ1-2
V gene: TRBV7-9
clone size: -
CDR3 protein: CASSLREAFYGYTF
CDR3 DNA: TGTGCCAGCAGCTTACGGGAAGCATTCTATGGCTACACCTTC

D gene: TRBD2
J gene: TRBJ2-5
V gene: TRBV28
clone size: few
CDR3 protein: CASRTFDGTSGSSETQYF
CDR3 DNA: TGTGCCAGCAGGACCTTCGACGGGACTAGCGGGAGTAGTGAGACCCAGTACTTC

D gene: TRBD1
J gene: TRBJ2-5
V gene: TRBV11-2
clone size: -
CDR3 protein: CASSSGQGSETQYF
CDR3 DNA: TGTGCCAGCAGTTCCGGACAGGGTTCGGAGACCCAGTACTTC

D gene: TRBD1
J gene: TRBJ1-1
V gene: TRBV9
clone size: once
CDR3 protein: CASSVDGTGISGTEAFF
CDR3 DNA: TGTGCCAGCAGCGTAGATGGGACAGGGATTTCGGGCACTGAAGCTTTCTTT

D gene: -
J gene: TRBJ2-1
V gene: TRBV28
clone size: -
CDR3 protein: CASSPPLGGGYNEQFF
CDR3 DNA: TGTGCCAGCAGTCCCCCCTTGGGGGGAGGTTACAATGAGCAGTTCTTC

D gene: -
J gene: TRBJ1-1
V gene: TRBV27
clone size: many
CDR3 protein: CASSLRGFVTEAFF
CDR3 DNA: TGTGCCAGCAGTTTAAGAGGGTTCGTAACTGAAGCTTTCTTT

D gene: -
J gene: TRBJ2-3
V gene: TRBV27
clone size: many
CDR3 protein: CASFPDGGSGTDTQYF
CDR3 DNA: TGTGCCAGCTTTCCTGATGGGGGAAGCGGCACAGATACGCAGTATTTT

D gene: -
J gene: TRBJ1-5
V gene: TRBV28
clone size: -
CDR3 protein: CASLDRLWGNQPQHF
CDR3 DNA: TGTGCCAGCTTGGACCGACTCTGGGGCAATCAGCCCCAGCATTTT

D gene: TRBD2
J gene: TRBJ2-3
V gene: TRBV7-9
clone size: -
CDR3 protein: CASSIGGLVGTDTQYF
CDR3 DNA: TGTGCCAGCAGCATAGGGGGACTAGTCGGCACAGATACGCAGTATTTT

D gene: -
J gene: TRBJ2-7
V gene: TRBV7-8
clone size: many
CDR3 protein: CASSSRGLEVDEQYF
CDR3 DNA: TGTGCCAGCAGCTCCAGGGGTCTTGAAGTCGACGAGCAGTACTTC

D gene: -
J gene: TRBJ2-5
V gene: TRBV7-2
clone size: few
CDR3 protein: CASDSQETQYF
CDR3 DNA: TGTGCCAGCGACAGCCAAGAGACCCAGTACTTC

D gene: -
J gene: TRBJ2-1
V gene: TRBV9
clone size: few
CDR3 protein: CASSGRDRTIVGEQFF
CDR3 DNA: TGTGCCAGCAGCGGGAGGGACAGAACAATAGTGGGCGAGCAGTTCTTC

D gene: -
J gene: TRBJ2-7
V gene: TRBV29-1
clone size: -
CDR3 protein: CSVEGGLFYEQYF
CDR3 DNA: TGCAGCGTTGAAGGTGGGCTCTTCTACGAGCAGTACTTC

D gene: -
J gene: TRBJ1-6
V gene: TRBV12-3/TRBV12-4
clone size: many
CDR3 protein: CASSSILGTPLHF
CDR3 DNA: TGTGCCAGCAGTTCGATTTTGGGGACTCCCCTCCACTTT

D gene: -
J gene: TRBJ2-5
V gene: TRBV6-5
clone size: many
CDR3 protein: CASSYPQETQYF
CDR3 DNA: TGTGCCAGCAGTTACCCTCAAGAGACCCAGTACTTC

D gene: TRBD1
J gene: TRBJ2-1
V gene: TRBV11-3
clone size: many
CDR3 protein: CASTRDRESVGSYNEQFF
CDR3 DNA: TGTGCCAGCACCCGGGACAGGGAATCCGTTGGCTCCTACAATGAGCAGTTCTTC

D gene: -
J gene: TRBJ2-7
V gene: TRBV5-5
clone size: many
CDR3 protein: CASSLASRSYEQYF
CDR3 DNA: TGTGCCAGCAGCTTGGCCTCGAGGTCCTACGAGCAGTACTTC

D gene: -
J gene: TRBJ2-7
V gene: TRBV13
clone size: many
CDR3 protein: CASRPLDRLSYEQYF
CDR3 DNA: TGTGCCAGCAGACCCCTCGACAGGCTCTCCTACGAGCAGTACTTC

D gene: -
J gene: TRBJ2-3
V gene: TRBV29-1
clone size: many
CDR3 protein: CSVEAASLGSDTQYF
CDR3 DNA: TGCAGCGTTGAAGCCGCGTCCCTCGGGAGCGATACGCAGTATTTT

D gene: TRBD2
J gene: TRBJ2-7
V gene: TRBV10-2
clone size: -
CDR3 protein: CASSVGSGSSYEQYF
CDR3 DNA: TGCGCCAGCAGTGTAGGTAGCGGGAGCTCCTACGAGCAGTACTTC

D gene: -
J gene: TRBJ2-7
V gene: TRBV5-1
clone size: few
CDR3 protein: CASSTGQGRTYEQYF
CDR3 DNA: TGCGCCAGCAGCACTGGACAAGGGCGGACCTACGAGCAGTACTTC

D gene: TRBD1
J gene: TRBJ2-5
V gene: TRBV28
clone size: -
CDR3 protein: CASSTPTGGVETQYF
CDR3 DNA: TGTGCCAGCAGTACCCCAACAGGGGGAGTGGAGACCCAGTACTTC

D gene: TRBD2
J gene: TRBJ2-2
V gene: TRBV29-1
clone size: many
CDR3 protein: CSVEEGGANTGELFF
CDR3 DNA: TGCAGCGTTGAAGAGGGGGGGGCGAACACCGGGGAGCTGTTTTTT

D gene: -
J gene: TRBJ2-6
V gene: TRBV28
clone size: many
CDR3 protein: CASTSLPGPTGANVLTF
CDR3 DNA: TGTGCCAGCACGTCGTTACCGGGACCCACTGGGGCCAACGTCCTGACTTTC

D gene: -
J gene: TRBJ1-2
V gene: TRBV2
clone size: many
CDR3 protein: CASPDTNYGYTF
CDR3 DNA: TGTGCCAGCCCGGACACAAACTATGGCTACACCTTC

D gene: -
J gene: TRBJ2-5
V gene: TRBV11-3
clone size: many
CDR3 protein: CASSLPRELLKETQYF
CDR3 DNA: TGTGCCAGCAGCCTCCCCCGGGAGTTACTGAAAGAGACCCAGTACTTC

D gene: TRBD1
J gene: TRBJ2-7
V gene: TRBV2
clone size: many
CDR3 protein: CASSKTGAYEQYF
CDR3 DNA: TGTGCCAGCAGCAAGACAGGGGCCTACGAGCAGTACTTC

D gene: TRBD1
J gene: TRBJ2-7
V gene: TRBV7-8
clone size: many
CDR3 protein: CASGQELSYEQYF
CDR3 DNA: TGTGCCAGCGGACAGGAACTCTCCTACGAGCAGTACTTC

D gene: TRBD2
J gene: TRBJ2-3
V gene: TRBV6-5
clone size: many
CDR3 protein: CASSYSKLELAGGPADTQYF
CDR3 DNA: TGTGCCAGCAGTTACTCGAAATTGGAGCTAGCGGGAGGGCCAGCAGATACGCAGTATTTT

D gene: -
J gene: TRBJ1-1
V gene: TRBV19
clone size: many
CDR3 protein: CASSIVPPNTEAFF
CDR3 DNA: TGTGCCAGTAGTATAGTTCCACCGAACACTGAAGCTTTCTTT

D gene: -
J gene: TRBJ1-6
V gene: TRBV7-8
clone size: many
CDR3 protein: CASSPNWDNSPLHF
CDR3 DNA: TGTGCCAGCAGCCCTAATTGGGATAATTCACCCCTCCACTTT

D gene: TRBD1
J gene: TRBJ2-2
V gene: TRBV10-3
clone size: few
CDR3 protein: CAISDTGTGNTGELFF
CDR3 DNA: TGTGCCATCAGTGACACCGGGACAGGGAACACCGGGGAGCTGTTTTTT

D gene: TRBD1
J gene: TRBJ2-7
V gene: TRBV27
clone size: many
CDR3 protein: CASSLGQGAGEQYF
CDR3 DNA: TGCGCCAGCAGCTTGGGACAGGGGGCCGGCGAGCAGTACTTC

D gene: TRBD1
J gene: TRBJ2-7
V gene: TRBV12-3/TRBV12-4
clone size: many
CDR3 protein: CASSLGQGISYEQYF
CDR3 DNA: TGTGCCAGCAGCCTAGGACAGGGCATCTCCTACGAGCAGTACTTC